This T cell receptor beta chain emerged from a study of T cell repertoires in cytomegalovirus infection. Findings of the study overall: In two of eight donors, the top clonotype was HLA-C-restricted CMV-specific.

Comments on this clonotype: What it recognizes is unknown.

In TCRdb, the reads were re-called with MiXCR into one record per CDR3 protein. The sample holds 600,000 to 800,000 distinct CDR3 sequences; roughly 26% are singletons and the top ten take approximately 8%. The CDR3 is 15 residues long. Trimming removed 2 bases at V and 0 bases at J, with 9 bases between. Germline lookup yields CDR1 SGDLS and CDR2 YYNGEE. The chain employs TRBV9 and TRBJ1-3; D is undetermined. The clonotype comes from a human donor in good health (CMV status not recorded). Some clones in this sample may be carry-over from other donors' samples. Material for sequencing was CD8+ T cells from PBMCs. In nucleotides, the CDR3 is TGTGCCAGCAGCGTCTCGGGGAACTCTGGAAACACCATATATTTT. This codes for CASSVSGNSGNTIYF.